This T cell receptor beta chain comes out of a study of T-cell memory formation after mild COVID-19. TCRdb redid the calling of the 5' RACE reads with MiXCR, one entry per CDR3 protein. The data show about 450,000 distinct CDR3 sequences, 20% to 25% seen once. Points from the study as a whole: Most CD4+ clones that shrank were in CM and EM, while CD8+ ones turned up in EMRA. Some SARS-CoV-2-responding clones were already detected in memory before infection.

Comments on this clonotype: Its antigen is unidentified.

This CDR3 is 13 amino acids long. V was pared by 5 bases and J by 7 bases, with 15 bases between. This sequence joins TRBV12-3 or TRBV12-4 and TRBJ2-7; D is uncertain. Sequencing was done on a sample of PBMCs or a T cell subset sorted from them (not recorded which). This receptor was identified in an adult woman who had mild COVID-19 (a few samples of this study predate the infection). Cell type and time point are not known. The CDR3 sequence: CASSPPGPWEQYF. DNA of the CDR3: TGTGCCAGCAGTCCTCCGGGCCCTTGGGAGCAGTACTTC.